Following are 29 T cell receptor beta chains from one sample sequenced in a study of beta chain features in type 1 diabetes. Antigen specificity for these receptors is unknown. General observations from the study: Within each of all four CD4+ subsets, Type 1 diabetes patients had TCRB CDR3s that were moderately but significantly shorter.

All of the isolated RNA was reverse transcribed, so expressed TCRB transcripts were sequenced. Profiling relied on immunoSEQ multiplex PCR, and the TCRdb table lists in-frame clones only, not all of them. Here the sample spans approximately 15,000 clones, approximately 76% being singletons. Sequenced: stem cell memory CD4+ T cells from blood. These receptors came from a woman aged 18-35 years with type 1 diabetes.

This clone was detected only a few times. The CDR3 here is CSVEALGLQQFF. The CDR3 nucleotides are TGCAGCGTTGAAGCCCTGGGACTGCAGCAGTTCTTC. V gene TRBV29-1 combines with J gene TRBJ2-1; perhaps TRBD2 as D (6 bases). The CDR3 extends over 12 amino acids. The V end was cut by 1 base, the J end by 11 bases, with 12 bases between. Germline V gene sequence: CDR1 SQVTM, CDR2 ANQGSEA.

J is TRBJ2-5 and V is TRBV5-1; 16 bases fit TRBD2. CDR1 is SGHRS and CDR2 is YFSETQ in the germline V gene. This CDR3 region has 22 residues. The junction had 20 bases not matched to a gene; V was cut back by 5 bases and J by 1 base. The CDR3 spells CASSWRGLAGGGSLSFQETQYF. The CDR3 DNA follows: TGCGCCAGCAGTTGGCGGGGACTAGCGGGAGGGGGGTCCCTGTCTTTCCAAGAGACCCAGTACTTC.

V and J are TRBV5-1 and TRBJ1-2; 7 bases match TRBD1. CDR1 is SGHRS and CDR2 is YFSETQ in the germline V gene. The CDR3 sequence is 14 residues long. Trimming at V came to 3 bases and at J to 3 bases, leaving 5 bases not matched to a gene. The CDR3 coding sequence is TGCGCCAGCAGCTATACCGGGACAGACTATGGCTACACCTTC. Residues: CASSYTGTDYGYTF.

The chain has TRBV29-1 and TRBJ2-3; 11 positions agree with TRBD2. This CDR3 region has 15 residues. Germline assignment: CDR1 SQVTM and CDR2 ANQGSEA. J gave up 1 base and V 4 bases, and 4 bases lay outside the gene matches. The CDR3 DNA follows: TGCAGCGTTGGTCTACTAGCGGGGGGCACAGATACGCAGTATTTT. This codes for CSVGLLAGGTDTQYF.

J is TRBJ2-1 and V is TRBV28, with a weak D call TRBD2 (5 bases). Germline values: CDR1 MDHEN, CDR2 SYDVKM. The CDR3 extends over 16 amino acids. V was pared by 10 bases and J by 3 bases, with 22 bases between. CDR3 nucleotides: TGTGCCACCACCCCCGATCGAGCGGAAAACTACAATGAGCAGTTCTTC. This translates into CATTPDRAENYNEQFF.

V and J are TRBV18 and TRBJ2-1; 7 nucleotides line up with TRBD2. The J segment lost 4 bases and the V segment lost 4 bases, leaving 4 bases of the junction unmatched. The CDR3 loop spans 14 amino acids. Germline values: CDR1 KGHSH, CDR2 LQKENI. The CDR3 DNA follows: TGTGCCAGCTCACAGGCTAGCGGATACAATGAGCAGTTCTTC. Protein sequence: CASSQASGYNEQFF.

The chain combines TRBV19 with TRBJ2-6, with 8 positions matching TRBD1. J lost 2 bases, V lost 8 bases, and 2 bases had no gene match. Germline V gene sequence: CDR1 LNHDA, CDR2 SQIVND (reference sequence). The CDR3 is 14 residues long. The CDR3 nucleotides read TGTGCCAGTTTCAGGGGGCCTGGGGCCAACGTCCTGACTTTC. Amino acid sequence: CASFRGPGANVLTF.

This sequence joins TRBV11-3 and TRBJ2-7; TRBD1 agrees at 7 bases. Germline CDR1 SGHNT, CDR2 YENEEA. CDR3 length: 14 residues. Germline trimming cut 5 bases from V and 1 base from J; bases unmatched to any gene: 5. Here the CDR3 reads CASSPGTDSYEQYF. The CDR3 DNA follows: TGTGCCAGCAGCCCAGGGACAGATTCCTACGAGCAGTACTTC.

The chain combines TRBV28 with TRBJ1-2; D perhaps matches TRBD1 (6 bases). V was clipped by 2 bases and J by 3 bases, with 13 bases between them. Germline CDR1 MDHEN, CDR2 SYDVKM. The CDR3 consists of 15 residues. CDR3 loop: CASSLGGALHYGYTF. The CDR3 DNA reads TGTGCCAGCAGTTTAGGGGGGGCCCTCCACTATGGCTACACCTTC.

The chain is built from TRBV11-1 and TRBJ2-5; possible D gene TRBD2, 6 bases. Per germline, CDR1 SGHAT and CDR2 FQDESV (reference sequence). The germline V and J ends were trimmed by 3 bases and 2 bases, with 10 bases remaining between them. The CDR3 spans 14 residues. In DNA form, the CDR3 reads TGTGCCAGCAGCTTCACAGGAGGGCAAGAGACCCAGTACTTC. It codes for CASSFTGGQETQYF.

The gene calls are TRBV19 and TRBJ2-4, with D maybe TRBD1 (5 bases). The V gene's germline CDR1 is LNHDA and CDR2 SQIVND (reference sequence). Trimming left V 5 bases short and J 0 bases short, with 14 bases between. CDR3 length: 16 amino acids. DNA of the CDR3: TGTGCCAGTAGTGCACCAGGGAATCTAGCCAAAAACATTCAGTACTTC. Protein product: CASSAPGNLAKNIQYF.

This clone was found once. This rearrangement joins TRBV7-9 to TRBJ1-1; D possibly corresponds to TRBD1 (5 bases). The germline V and J ends were trimmed by 0 bases and 4 bases, with 9 bases remaining between them. This CDR3 region has 14 residues. Looked up from germline, CDR1 is SEHNR and CDR2 is FQNEAQ (reference sequence). The CDR3 DNA is TGTGCCAGCAGCTTAGCGGGGGACTCCACTGAAGCTTTCTTT. Residues: CASSLAGDSTEAFF.

This clone was detected once. CDR3 in amino acids: CASGSSGSEQFF. The CDR3 DNA reads as TGCGCCAGCGGCTCGAGCGGGAGTGAGCAGTTCTTC. V gene TRBV5-1 combines with J gene TRBJ2-1, with 8 positions matching TRBD2. Germline trimming cut 7 bases from V and 9 bases from J; bases unmatched to any gene: 6. The CDR3 extends over 12 amino acids. Germline V CDR1 and CDR2: SGHRS, YFSETQ.

This chain links TRBV7-2 with TRBJ1-1; maybe TRBD1 (6 bases). V was pared by 5 bases and J by 5 bases, with 15 bases between. The CDR3 contains 14 residues. Germline V gene data show CDR1 as SGHTA and CDR2 as FQGNSA. CDR3 amino acids: CASSPAQGKTEAFF. In nucleotides, the CDR3 is TGTGCCAGCAGCCCAGCCCAGGGGAAGACTGAAGCTTTCTTT.

This chain links TRBV28 with TRBJ2-1, with D tentatively TRBD2 (6 bases). Germline V gene data show CDR1 as MDHEN and CDR2 as SYDVKM. The ends were cut back, 3 bases at V and 10 bases at J, with 16 bases in the middle. This CDR3 has 14 amino acids. Here the CDR3 DNA reads TGTGCCAGCAGTTTCCCAGGGACTCGCGCGGAGCAGTTCTTC. Translated: CASSFPGTRAEQFF.

This chain connects TRBV5-5 to TRBJ2-2; D possibly corresponds to TRBD2 (6 bases). This CDR3 has 18 amino acids. The V end lost 3 bases, the J end lost 1 base, and 19 bases lay between the germline ends. CDR1 is SGHKS, CDR2 YYEKEE, per germline (reference sequence). For the CDR3, the DNA is TGTGCCAGCAGCTACCGGGACTCGAGAACCCTGAACACCGGGGAGCTGTTTTTT. Its protein product is CASSYRDSRTLNTGELFF.

This CDR3 reads CASSFRLAGNTDTQYF. CDR3 coding DNA: TGTGCCAGCAGCTTTAGACTAGCGGGGAACACAGATACGCAGTATTTT. The chain links TRBV7-9 to TRBJ2-3, with 11 bases that match TRBD2. CDR1 is SEHNR, CDR2 FQNEAQ, per germline (reference sequence). The CDR3 totals 16 residues. J lost 2 bases, V lost 3 bases, and 4 bases had no gene match.

This clone was counted a few times. CDR3 coding DNA: TGTGCCAGCAGCTTGTTGGAGGTCAACACCGGGGAGCTGTTTTTT. Its translation: CASSLLEVNTGELFF. The chain links TRBV5-4 to TRBJ2-2; D perhaps matches TRBD2 (5 bases). The length of the CDR3 is 15 residues. The germline V gene encodes CDR1 SGHNT and CDR2 YYREEE (reference sequence). Trimming left V 1 base short and J 2 bases short, with 9 bases between.

The gene calls are TRBV29-1 and TRBJ2-7, with 9 positions matching TRBD1. CDR3 length: 15 amino acids. The germline CDR1 and CDR2 sequences are SQVTM and ANQGSEA. Trimming removed 7 bases from V and 4 bases from J; junction bases left unmatched: 14. The CDR3 sequence: CSARPGTGKSYEQYF. CDR3 bases: TGCAGCGCCCGTCCCGGGACAGGGAAAAGTTACGAGCAGTACTTC.

V usage is TRBV6-6 and J usage is TRBJ2-3; TRBD2 matches 8 bases. V was clipped by 6 bases and J by 5 bases; unmatched bases: 13. This CDR3 has 16 amino acids. The V gene's germline CDR1 is MNHNY and CDR2 SVGAGI (reference sequence). Here the CDR3 reads CASSRRGGFGQDTQYF. CDR3 bases: TGTGCCAGCAGCCGACGGGGGGGATTCGGGCAAGATACGCAGTATTTT.

This clone occurred once. The CDR3 nucleotides are TGCGCCAGCAGCACGGCCGGACAGGGGCCCAAAAACATTCAGTACTTC. Amino acids: CASSTAGQGPKNIQYF. This sequence joins TRBV5-1 and TRBJ2-4; 9 bases match TRBD1. With V trimmed by 4 bases and J by 2 bases, 7 bases remained unmatched. Germline V gene data show CDR1 as SGHRS and CDR2 as YFSETQ. The CDR3 is made up of 16 amino acids.

The chain uses TRBV5-8 and TRBJ1-1; D may be TRBD1 (5 bases). Germline values: CDR1 SGHTS, CDR2 YDEGEE. Trimming cost V 4 bases and J 4 bases, with 11 bases left between them. This CDR3 is 13 amino acids long. DNA for the CDR3: TGTGCCAGCAGCCTAGGGGATTTCACTGAAGCTTTCTTT. Translating gives CASSLGDFTEAFF. Based on the CDR3 plus reference TRBV5-8 and TRBJ1-1, the full variable domain is EAGVTQSPTHLIKTRGQQATLRCSPISGHTSVYWYQQALGLGLQFLLWYDEGEERNRGNFPPRFSGRQFPNYSSELNVNALELEDSALYLCASSLGDFTEAFFGQGTRLTVV.

V gene TRBV11-2 combines with J gene TRBJ2-2, with 7 bases lining up with TRBD1. With V trimmed by 6 bases and J by 2 bases, 9 bases remained unmatched. The CDR3 is made up of 16 amino acids. The germline V gene has CDR1 SGHAT and CDR2 FQNNGV. The DNA of the CDR3 is TGTGCCAGCAGGCGCCCGGGACAGAACAACACCGGGGAGCTGTTTTTT. Translation: CASRRPGQNNTGELFF.

The genes are TRBV19 and TRBJ2-2, with D perhaps TRBD1 (6 bases). Germline V gene data show CDR1 as LNHDA and CDR2 as SQIVND (reference sequence). With 3 bases removed from V and 1 base from J, the gap between germline ends came to 6 bases. The CDR3 consists of 14 residues. The CDR3 sequence: CASSMGQNTGELFF. The CDR3 DNA follows: TGTGCCAGTAGTATGGGACAGAACACCGGGGAGCTGTTTTTT.

The chain employs TRBV5-1 and TRBJ2-7; 10 bases align to TRBD2. The CDR3 loop spans 15 amino acids. Germline V gene lookup returns CDR1 SGHRS and CDR2 YFSETQ. The trim removed 6 bases at V and 5 bases at J, leaving 11 bases unmatched. The CDR3 spells CASNPSGRLNHEQYF. The CDR3 DNA is TGCGCCAGCAACCCTAGCGGGAGATTAAACCACGAGCAGTACTTC. The variable domain in full, completed from reference TRBV5-1 and TRBJ2-7, reads KAGVTQTPRYLIKTRGQQVTLSCSPISGHRSVSWYQQTPGQGLQFLFEYFSETQRNKGNFPGRFSGRQFSNSRSEMNVSTLELGDSALYLCASNPSGRLNHEQYFGPGTRLTVT.

The chain employs TRBV5-1 and TRBJ2-3, with TRBD2 matching over 11 bases. CDR1 and CDR2 from the germline V gene are SGHRS and YFSETQ. The CDR3 is made up of 17 amino acids. V shed 0 bases and J 2 bases; nucleotides not matched to a gene: 5. CDR3 nucleotides: TGCGCCAGCAGCTTGGTCCGACTAGCGGGACCCACAGATACGCAGTATTTT. This gives the protein CASSLVRLAGPTDTQYF.

The chain has TRBV2 and TRBJ1-1; D gene uncertain. Germline CDR1 reads SNHLY; CDR2 reads FYNNEI. This CDR3 has 12 amino acids. With 7 bases removed from V and 10 bases from J, the gap between germline ends came to 16 bases. For the CDR3, the DNA is TGTGCCAGCATACAAGGGAGTAGTCGAGCTTTCTTT. This encodes CASIQGSSRAFF. The entire variable domain, with the rest obtained from reference TRBV2 and TRBJ1-1, is as follows: EPEVTQTPSHQVTQMGQEVILRCVPISNHLYFYWYRQILGQKVEFLVSFYNNEISEKSEIFDDQFSVERPDGSNFTLKIRSTKLEDSAMYFCASIQGSSRAFFGQGTRLTVV.

This clone turned up a few times. J is TRBJ2-3 and V is TRBV7-2; TRBD2 agrees at 10 bases. V was pared by 2 bases and J by 0 bases, with 11 bases of the junction left unmatched. CDR3 size: 19 residues. Germline V lookup: CDR1 SGHTA, CDR2 FQGNSA. The CDR3 region has the DNA TGTGCCAGCAGCTTAATTAGTATACTAGCGGGGCCTAGCACAGATACGCAGTATTTT. Translation: CASSLISILAGPSTDTQYF.

The chain is built from TRBV15 and TRBJ1-1; tentatively, D is TRBD1 (5 bases). Germline CDR1 reads LNHNV; CDR2 reads YYDKDF (reference sequence). V lost 0 bases, J lost 3 bases, and 14 bases lay in between. This CDR3 contains 16 residues. In nucleotides, the CDR3 is TGTGCCACCAGCAGAGATAGTAGGACATATCACACTGAAGCTTTCTTT. Translated: CATSRDSRTYHTEAFF.